The TCR beta chain described here comes from a study of cytotoxic CD8 clonotypes in ibrutinib-treated CLL. This table comes from immunoSEQ multiplex PCR, and its TCRdb copy is limited to in-frame clones, with some not included. The sample records approximately 340,000 clones, over 55% being singletons. Findings and limits, study-wide: Higher clonality was seen at ibrutinib response and a return toward baseline at progression.

Details on this clone: Antigen unknown.

The CDR3 is 17 amino acids. Trimming cost V 0 bases and J 3 bases, with 19 bases left between them. Germline values: CDR1 SGHRS, CDR2 YFSETQ. The specimen comprised PBMCs, sampled after 36 months of ibrutinib treatment. This receptor was taken from a human donor with chronic lymphocytic leukemia. The gene calls are TRBV5-1 and TRBJ2-7; D may be TRBD1 (6 bases). This CDR3 reads CASSLVGAQAPHYEQYF. The DNA for the CDR3 is TGCGCCAGCAGCTTGGTGGGGGCGCAGGCCCCCCACTACGAGCAGTACTTC.